The 16 T cell receptor beta chains presented below share a single source sample, sequenced in a study of T cells in Graves' hyperthyroidism and ophthalmopathy. Researchers took RNA transcripts and amplified the TCR beta CDR3 regions from them. HTBI primers were used for first-round RT-PCR of the TCR CDR3. In TCRdb, the multiplex PCR reads were re-called with MiXCR into one record per CDR3 protein. The sample lists roughly 420,000 distinct CDR3 sequences, around 14% occurring once. Sequenced: blood. The origin of the receptors is a woman under 30 with Graves' hyperthyroidism.

Here the CDR3 DNA reads TGTGCCAGCAGTCCCGGACAGGGGGTTCGCGAGCAGTACTTC. Translating it yields CASSPGQGVREQYF. The gene calls are TRBV28 and TRBJ2-7; 10 nucleotides agree with TRBD1. CDR3 length: 14 residues. Germline-derived CDR1 and CDR2 are MDHEN and SYDVKM. V lost 5 bases to trimming and J lost 6 bases; unmatched junction nucleotides: 7.

This clonotype was counted at least ten times. This chain uses TRBV7-9 with TRBJ2-2, with a tentative D call TRBD1 (5 bases). Germline assignment: CDR1 SEHNR and CDR2 FQNEAQ (reference sequence). V was trimmed by 5 bases and J by 4 bases, leaving 23 bases between them. The CDR3 is 18 amino acids. CDR3 in amino acids: CASSRSLGLALVTGELFF. The CDR3 DNA is TGTGCCAGCAGCCGAAGTCTGGGGCTGGCCCTAGTCACCGGGGAGCTGTTTTTT. Filled out from reference TRBV7-9 and TRBJ2-2, the complete variable domain reads DTGVSQNPRHKITKRGQNVTFRCDPISEHNRLYWYRQTLGQGPEFLTYFQNEAQLEKSRLLSDRFSAERPKGSFSTLEIQRTEQGDSAMYLCASSRSLGLALVTGELFFGEGSRLTVL.

Here the CDR3 reads CASSPRSGETQYF. The CDR3 DNA sequence: TGTGCCAGCAGCCCCAGGAGTGGAGAGACCCAGTACTTC. This chain joins TRBV7-9 and TRBJ2-5; unclear D gene. Trimming removed 5 bases from V and 4 bases from J, with 11 bases in between. CDR3 length: 13 amino acids. CDR1 is SEHNR, CDR2 FQNEAQ, per germline (reference sequence).

The table lists this clonotype with many counts. V is TRBV11-2 and J is TRBJ2-1; 9 bases are a match to TRBD2. CDR1 and CDR2 (germline): SGHAT, FQNNGV. The CDR3 has 17 residues. V lost 5 bases and J lost 0; bases outside the gene matches: 8. The CDR3 nucleotides read TGTGCCAGCAGCAAAAGGACTAGCGTGAGCTCCTACAATGAGCAGTTCTTC. Encoded protein: CASSKRTSVSSYNEQFF.

This clonotype was counted ten times or more. The chain joins TRBV19 to TRBJ1-1, with 11 bases that match TRBD1. Germline assignment: CDR1 LNHDA and CDR2 SQIVND (reference sequence). The J segment lost 6 bases and the V segment lost 7 bases, leaving 13 bases of the junction unmatched. CDR3 length: 16 residues. The CDR3: CASKLGQGAPKAEAFF. The CDR3 bases are TGTGCCAGTAAATTAGGACAGGGGGCACCTAAGGCTGAAGCTTTCTTT.

Concerning this clonotype itself: A much larger clone differs from this one at a single base, so this may be a read error. The chain has TRBV3-1 and TRBJ2-4; tentatively, D is TRBD1 (6 bases). Germline lookup yields CDR1 LGHDT and CDR2 YNNKEL (reference sequence). CDR3 size: 17 residues. The CDR3 nucleotides read TGTGCCAGCAGCCAAGGGGACACCAGGGGTGCCAAAAACATTCGGTACTTC. Translated, it gives CASSQGDTRGAKNIRYF.

This clonotype has a count of ten or more. The rearrangement uses TRBV29-1 and TRBJ2-7, with 7 bases that match TRBD1. The germline gives CDR1 SQVTM, CDR2 ANQGSEA. The CDR3 is 14 amino acids. The trim removed 4 bases at V and 3 bases at J, leaving 9 bases unmatched. The CDR3 coding sequence is TGCAGCGTTGGGACAGGTCAAGACTACTACGAGCAGTACTTC. Translated, it gives CSVGTGQDYYEQYF.

As regards this clonotype: A much larger clone differs from this one at a single base, so this may be a read error. This chain connects TRBV12-3 or TRBV12-4 to TRBJ1-5; perhaps TRBD1 as D (5 bases). The CDR3 is 14 amino acids. CDR3 coding DNA: TGTGCCGGCAGTTTCGCGGACACTAATCAGCCCCAGCATTTT. It yields the protein CAGSFADTNQPQHF.

This clonotype was recorded at least ten times. In DNA form, the CDR3 reads TGTGCCACCAGCACTCCTTCGGGGGAAAAACTGTTTTTT. This encodes CATSTPSGEKLFF. The V and J genes are TRBV15 and TRBJ1-4; no reliable D call. Germline CDR1 reads LNHNV; CDR2 reads YYDKDF (reference sequence). The V gene lost 4 bases and the J gene lost 8 bases, with 11 bases spanning the gap. This CDR3 is built from 13 residues.

This clonotype appeared many times. This sequence joins TRBV5-1 and TRBJ2-3; no definite D call. Matching the DNA end better, TRBJ1-5 makes the J call doubtful. This CDR3 has 13 residues. CDR1 SGHRS and CDR2 YFSETQ come from the germline V gene. The CDR3 bases are TGCGCCAGCGGCGTTGGCGACACAGATACGCAGCATTTT. This encodes CASGVGDTDTQHF.

This clonotype was seen ten or more times. This chain links TRBV2 with TRBJ1-5; unclear D gene. The V gene's germline CDR1 is SNHLY and CDR2 FYNNEI. This CDR3 has 16 residues. V was clipped by 5 bases and J by 2 bases, with 16 bases between them. The CDR3 region is CASSPDGSMGNQPQHF. CDR3 sequence (DNA): TGTGCCAGCAGTCCGGACGGCAGTATGGGCAATCAGCCCCAGCATTTT.

As to this clonotype: Sequence at one end of the junction differs from germline and may be a read error. This chain uses TRBV7-7 with TRBJ2-1; 9 bases fit TRBD2. This CDR3 is built from 15 residues. Germline lookup yields CDR1 SSHAT and CDR2 FNYEAQ (reference sequence). The CDR3 reads CASSLTSGDYNEQFF. The CDR3 DNA sequence: TGTGCTAGCAGCCTGACTAGCGGAGATTACAATGAGCAGTTCTTC. The full variable domain, rest sourced from reference TRBV7-7 and TRBJ2-1, is GAGVSQSPRYKVTKRGQDVTLRCDPISSHATLYWYQQALGQGPEFLTYFNYEAQPDKSGLPSDRFSAERPEGSISTLTIQRTEQRDSAMYRCASSLTSGDYNEQFFGPGTRLTVL.

This chain links TRBV19 with TRBJ2-2; D not resolved. The CDR3 extends over 15 amino acids. V was shortened by 3 bases and J by 0 bases, with 8 bases between the two germline ends. Germline CDR1 is LNHDA and CDR2 is SQIVND (reference sequence). CDR3 residues: CASSILAANTGELFF. The CDR3 DNA is TGTGCCAGTAGTATCTTAGCCGCGAACACCGGGGAGCTGTTTTTT.

This clonotype was seen ten or more times. The J gene is TRBJ1-6, the V gene TRBV28; D remains ambiguous. Trimming took off 4 bases at V and 5 bases at J, with 9 bases between the two ends. The CDR3 sequence is 14 residues long. The germline V gene has CDR1 MDHEN and CDR2 SYDVKM. In DNA form, the CDR3 reads TGTGCCAGCAGTTCCCGAGATGATAATTCACCCCTCCACTTT. Translated: CASSSRDDNSPLHF.

This clonotype came up many times. CDR3 protein: CASSDTGGSTEAFF. The CDR3 coding sequence is TGCGCCAGCAGTGACACAGGGGGGAGCACTGAAGCTTTCTTT. The chain links TRBV10-2 to TRBJ1-1; 8 bases agree with TRBD1. V trimming: 3 bases; J trimming: 4 bases; junction bases outside the gene matches: 4. This CDR3 is built from 14 residues. Germline CDR1 is WSHSY and CDR2 is SAAADI.

At least ten counts were recorded for this clonotype. The chain links TRBV12-3 or TRBV12-4 to TRBJ2-1; 8 nucleotides match TRBD2. V dropped 6 bases and J dropped 5; count of bases not matched to a gene: 6. This CDR3 region has 14 residues. The CDR3 coding sequence is TGTGCCAGCAGGAGGACTAGCACCCACAATGAGCAGTTCTTC. Translation: CASRRTSTHNEQFF.